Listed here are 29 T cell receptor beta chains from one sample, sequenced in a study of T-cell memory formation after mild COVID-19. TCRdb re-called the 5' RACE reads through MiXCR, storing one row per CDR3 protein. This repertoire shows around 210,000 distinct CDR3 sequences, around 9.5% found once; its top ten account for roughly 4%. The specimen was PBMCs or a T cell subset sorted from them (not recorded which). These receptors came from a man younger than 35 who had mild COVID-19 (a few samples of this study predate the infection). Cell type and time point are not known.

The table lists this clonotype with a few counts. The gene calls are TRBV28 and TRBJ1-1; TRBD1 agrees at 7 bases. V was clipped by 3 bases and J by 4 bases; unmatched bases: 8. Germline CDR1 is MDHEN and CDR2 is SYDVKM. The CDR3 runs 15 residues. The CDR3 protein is CASSLNRGRSTEAFF. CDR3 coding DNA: TGTGCCAGCAGTTTGAACAGGGGTCGGAGCACTGAAGCTTTCTTT.

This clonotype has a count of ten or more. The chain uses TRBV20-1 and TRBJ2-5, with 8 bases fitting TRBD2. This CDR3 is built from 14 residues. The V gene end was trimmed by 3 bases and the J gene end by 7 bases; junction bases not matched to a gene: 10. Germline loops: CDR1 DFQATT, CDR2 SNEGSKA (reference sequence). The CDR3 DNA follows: TGCAGTGCTAGCTTGGAGCGGGGGTTGGCGACCCAGTACTTC. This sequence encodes CSASLERGLATQYF.

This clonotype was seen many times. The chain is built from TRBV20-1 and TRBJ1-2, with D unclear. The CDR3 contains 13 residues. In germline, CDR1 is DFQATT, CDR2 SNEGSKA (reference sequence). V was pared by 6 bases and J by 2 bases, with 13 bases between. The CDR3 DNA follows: TGCAGTGCCATGGGAGGTGGGAACTATGGCTACACCTTC. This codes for CSAMGGGNYGYTF.

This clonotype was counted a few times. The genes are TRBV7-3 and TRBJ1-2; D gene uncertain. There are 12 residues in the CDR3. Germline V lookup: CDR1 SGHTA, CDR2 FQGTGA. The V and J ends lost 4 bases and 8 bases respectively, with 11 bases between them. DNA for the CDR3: TGTGCCAGCAGCTCGGACGGCCGGGGCTACACCTTC. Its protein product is CASSSDGRGYTF.

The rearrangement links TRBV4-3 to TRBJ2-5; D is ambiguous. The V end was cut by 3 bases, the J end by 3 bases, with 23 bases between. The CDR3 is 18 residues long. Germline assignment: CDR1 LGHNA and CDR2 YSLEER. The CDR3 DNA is TGCGCCAGCAGCCACCACGGGCCTAGAGGCAATTACGAAGAGACCCAGTACTTC. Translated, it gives CASSHHGPRGNYEETQYF.

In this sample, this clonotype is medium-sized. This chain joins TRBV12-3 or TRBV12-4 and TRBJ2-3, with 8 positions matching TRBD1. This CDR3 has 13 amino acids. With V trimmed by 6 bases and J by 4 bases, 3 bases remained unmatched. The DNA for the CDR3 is TGTGCCAGCAGCACGGGACAGGCAGATACGCAGTATTTT. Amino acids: CASSTGQADTQYF.

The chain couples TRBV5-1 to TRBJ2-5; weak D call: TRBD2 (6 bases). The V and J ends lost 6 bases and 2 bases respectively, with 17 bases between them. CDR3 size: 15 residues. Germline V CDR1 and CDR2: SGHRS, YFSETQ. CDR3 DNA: TGCGCCAGCATGCTCGGAGGGGCTTTGCAAGAGACCCAGTACTTC. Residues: CASMLGGALQETQYF.

Here the CDR3 reads CASSSGGSETQYF. The CDR3 DNA reads TGTGCCAGCAGCTCCGGGGGCTCGGAGACCCAGTACTTC. The chain employs TRBV5-6 and TRBJ2-5; the D gene could be TRBD1 or TRBD2 (6 bases each). Germline values: CDR1 SGHDT, CDR2 YYEEEE. This CDR3 comprises 13 residues. Trimming took 3 bases from V and 5 from J, leaving 11 bases between them.

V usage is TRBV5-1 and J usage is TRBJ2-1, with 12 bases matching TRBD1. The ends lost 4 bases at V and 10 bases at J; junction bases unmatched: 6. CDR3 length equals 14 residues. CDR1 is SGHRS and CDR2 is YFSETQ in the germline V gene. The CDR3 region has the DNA TGCGCCAGCAGCGAGGGACAGGGGGCCGGAGAGCAGTTCTTC. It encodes CASSEGQGAGEQFF.

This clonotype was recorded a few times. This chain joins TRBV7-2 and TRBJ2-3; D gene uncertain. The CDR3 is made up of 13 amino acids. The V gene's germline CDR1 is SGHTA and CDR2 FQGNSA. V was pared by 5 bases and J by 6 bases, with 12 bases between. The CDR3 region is CASSPNMADTQYF. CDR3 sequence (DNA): TGTGCCAGCAGCCCAAACATGGCGGATACGCAGTATTTT.

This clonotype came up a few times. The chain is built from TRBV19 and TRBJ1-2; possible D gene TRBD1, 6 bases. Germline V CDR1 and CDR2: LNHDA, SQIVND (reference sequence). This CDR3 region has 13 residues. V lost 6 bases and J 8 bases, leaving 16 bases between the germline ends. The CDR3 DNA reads TGTGCCAGTAGCCAACAGGGAACATACGGCTACACCTTC. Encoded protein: CASSQQGTYGYTF. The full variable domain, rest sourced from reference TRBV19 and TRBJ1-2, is DGGITQSPKYLFRKEGQNVTLSCEQNLNHDAMYWYRQDPGQGLRLIYYSQIVNDFQKGDIAEGYSVSREKKESFPLTVTSAQKNPTAFYLCASSQQGTYGYTFGSGTRLTVV.

The CDR3 bases are TGTGCCAGCTCACCACAAGCCCAAGAGACCCAGTACTTC. Translated: CASSPQAQETQYF. V is TRBV18 and J is TRBJ2-5; no clear D. The CDR3 is 13 residues long. In germline, CDR1 is KGHSH, CDR2 LQKENI. Trimming took 1 base from V and 1 from J, leaving 4 bases between them. Full variable domain (rest looked up from reference TRBV18 and TRBJ2-5): NAGVMQNPRHLVRRRGQEARLRCSPMKGHSHVYWYRQLPEEGLKFMVYLQKENIIDESGMPKERFSAEFPKEGPSILRIQQVVRGDSAAYFCASSPQAQETQYFGPGTRLLVL.

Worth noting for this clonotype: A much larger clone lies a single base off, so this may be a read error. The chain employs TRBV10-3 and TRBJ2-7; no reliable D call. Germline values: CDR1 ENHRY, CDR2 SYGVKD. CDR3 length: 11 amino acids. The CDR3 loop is CVISASYEQYF. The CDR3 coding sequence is TGTGTCATCAGTGCCAGCTACGAGCAGTACTTC.

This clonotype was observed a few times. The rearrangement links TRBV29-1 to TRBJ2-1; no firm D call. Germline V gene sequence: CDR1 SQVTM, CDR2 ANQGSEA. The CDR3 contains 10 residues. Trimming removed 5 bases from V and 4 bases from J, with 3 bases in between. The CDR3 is CSVLYNEQFF. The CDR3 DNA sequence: TGCAGCGTTCTGTACAATGAGCAGTTCTTC.

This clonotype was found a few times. CDR3 protein: CASSLRHRGPYEQYV. CDR3 nucleotides: TGTGCCAGCAGCTTGCGTCACAGGGGACCCTACGAGCAGTACGTC. V usage is TRBV11-2 and J usage is TRBJ2-7; the match to TRBD1 covers 7 bases. This CDR3 comprises 15 residues. The germline CDR1 and CDR2 sequences are SGHAT and FQNNGV. V lost 3 bases, J lost 2 bases, and 7 bases stayed unmatched.

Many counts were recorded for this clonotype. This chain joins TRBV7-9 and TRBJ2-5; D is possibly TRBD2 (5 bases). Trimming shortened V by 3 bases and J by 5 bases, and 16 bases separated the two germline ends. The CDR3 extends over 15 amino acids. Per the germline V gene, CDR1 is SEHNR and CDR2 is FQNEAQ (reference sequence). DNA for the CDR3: TGTGCCAGCAGCTTGGCGGGTCCTACGGGGGAGACCCAGTACTTC. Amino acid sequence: CASSLAGPTGETQYF.

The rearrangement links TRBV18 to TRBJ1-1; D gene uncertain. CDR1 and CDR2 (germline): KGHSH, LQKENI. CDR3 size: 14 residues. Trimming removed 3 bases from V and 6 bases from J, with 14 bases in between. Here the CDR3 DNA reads TGTGCCAGCTCACCCCTTGACCTGGGCGCTGAAGCTTTCTTT. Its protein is CASSPLDLGAEAFF.

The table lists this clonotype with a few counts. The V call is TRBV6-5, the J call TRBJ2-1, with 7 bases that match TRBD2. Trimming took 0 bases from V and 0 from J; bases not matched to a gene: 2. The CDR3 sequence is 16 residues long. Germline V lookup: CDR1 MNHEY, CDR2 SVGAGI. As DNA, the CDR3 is TGTGCCAGCAGTTACTCTGCGGGGGACTCCTACAATGAGCAGTTCTTC. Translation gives CASSYSAGDSYNEQFF.

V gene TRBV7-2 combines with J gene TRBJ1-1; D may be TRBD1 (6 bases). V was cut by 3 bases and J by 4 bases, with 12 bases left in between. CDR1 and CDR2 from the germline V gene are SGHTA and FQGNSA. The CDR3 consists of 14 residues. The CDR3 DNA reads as TGTGCCAGCAGCTTTGGGGGGCCGGTCACTGAAGCTTTCTTT. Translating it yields CASSFGGPVTEAFF.

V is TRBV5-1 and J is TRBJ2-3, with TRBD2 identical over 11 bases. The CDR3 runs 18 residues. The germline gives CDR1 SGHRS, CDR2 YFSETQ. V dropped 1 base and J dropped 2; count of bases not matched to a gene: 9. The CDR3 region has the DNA TGCGCCAGCAGCTTGAGGGCTAGCGGGGGGCGTCTCACAGATACGCAGTATTTT. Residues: CASSLRASGGRLTDTQYF.

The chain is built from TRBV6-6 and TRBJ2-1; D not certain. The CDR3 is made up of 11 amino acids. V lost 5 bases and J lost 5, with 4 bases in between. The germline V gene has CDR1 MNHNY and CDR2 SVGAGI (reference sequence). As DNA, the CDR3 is TGTGCCAGCAGTCCCAACAATGAGCAGTTCTTC. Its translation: CASSPNNEQFF.

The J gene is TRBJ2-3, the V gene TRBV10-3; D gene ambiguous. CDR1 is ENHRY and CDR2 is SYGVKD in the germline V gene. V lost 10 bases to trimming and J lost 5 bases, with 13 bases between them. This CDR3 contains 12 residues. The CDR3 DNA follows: TGTGCCACGGGTAAAGAAGGAGATACGCAGTATTTT. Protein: CATGKEGDTQYF.

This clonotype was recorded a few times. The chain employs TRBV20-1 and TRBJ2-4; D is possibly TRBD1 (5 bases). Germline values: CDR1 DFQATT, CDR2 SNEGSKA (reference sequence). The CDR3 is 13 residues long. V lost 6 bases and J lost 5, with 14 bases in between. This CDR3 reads CSARAQPQNIQYF. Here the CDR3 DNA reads TGCAGTGCCAGGGCACAGCCTCAAAACATTCAGTACTTC.

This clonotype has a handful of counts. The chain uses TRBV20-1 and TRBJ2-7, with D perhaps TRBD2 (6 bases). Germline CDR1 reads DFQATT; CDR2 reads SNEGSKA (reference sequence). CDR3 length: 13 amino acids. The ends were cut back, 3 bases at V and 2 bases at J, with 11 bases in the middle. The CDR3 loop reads CSASRDSTYEQYF. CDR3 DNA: TGCAGTGCTAGCAGGGACTCTACCTACGAGCAGTACTTC.

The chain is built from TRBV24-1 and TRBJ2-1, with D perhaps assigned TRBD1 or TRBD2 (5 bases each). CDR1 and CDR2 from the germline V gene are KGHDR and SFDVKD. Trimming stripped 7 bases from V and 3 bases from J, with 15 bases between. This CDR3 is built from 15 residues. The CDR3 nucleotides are TGTGCCACCAGCGGGACCGCGCAGAGCTACAATGAGCAGTTCTTC. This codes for CATSGTAQSYNEQFF.

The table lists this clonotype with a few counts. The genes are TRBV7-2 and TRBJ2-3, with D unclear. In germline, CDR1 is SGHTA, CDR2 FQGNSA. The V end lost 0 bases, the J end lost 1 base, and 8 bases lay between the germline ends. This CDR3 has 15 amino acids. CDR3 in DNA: TGTGCCAGCAGCTTAGCGGCAGATCGCACAGATACGCAGTATTTT. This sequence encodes CASSLAADRTDTQYF.

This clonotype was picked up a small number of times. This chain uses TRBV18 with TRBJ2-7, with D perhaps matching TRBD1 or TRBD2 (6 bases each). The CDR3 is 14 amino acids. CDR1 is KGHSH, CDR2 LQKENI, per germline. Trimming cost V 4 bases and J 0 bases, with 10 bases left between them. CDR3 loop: CASSHGGYSYEQYF. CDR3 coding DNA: TGTGCCAGCTCACACGGGGGCTACTCCTACGAGCAGTACTTC. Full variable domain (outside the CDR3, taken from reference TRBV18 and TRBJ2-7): NAGVMQNPRHLVRRRGQEARLRCSPMKGHSHVYWYRQLPEEGLKFMVYLQKENIIDESGMPKERFSAEFPKEGPSILRIQQVVRGDSAAYFCASSHGGYSYEQYFGPGTRLTVT.

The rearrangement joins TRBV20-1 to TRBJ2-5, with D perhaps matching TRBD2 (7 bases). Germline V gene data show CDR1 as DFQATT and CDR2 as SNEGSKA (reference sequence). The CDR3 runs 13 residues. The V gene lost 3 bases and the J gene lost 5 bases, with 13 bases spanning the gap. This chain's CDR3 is CSASGGPAETQYF. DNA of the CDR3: TGCAGTGCTAGCGGGGGGCCCGCGGAGACCCAGTACTTC.

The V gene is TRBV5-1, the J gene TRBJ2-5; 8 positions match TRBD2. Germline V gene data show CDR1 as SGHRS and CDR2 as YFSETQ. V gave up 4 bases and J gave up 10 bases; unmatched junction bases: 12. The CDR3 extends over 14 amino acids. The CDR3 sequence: CASSGGDRREDQYF. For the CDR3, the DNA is TGCGCCAGCAGCGGCGGGGACCGGCGGGAGGACCAGTACTTC.